The source of this TCR beta chain is a study of T-cell reconstitution after alpha-beta-depleted transplantation in children. This clonotype was counted at least ten times. The CDR3 covers 12 residues. With 1 base removed from V and 3 bases from J, the gap between germline ends came to 4 bases. Germline loops: CDR1 LNHNV, CDR2 YYDKDF (reference sequence). A TCRbeta library incorporating unique molecular identifiers was prepared. TCRdb reanalysed the PCR reads using MiXCR and keeps one entry per CDR3 protein. Counted here are hundreds of thousands of distinct CDR3 sequences, 10% to 15% occurring once; the ten biggest clones make up about 4%.

This sequence joins TRBV15 and TRBJ2-7; D remains ambiguous. The specimen was PBMCs, collected from the stem cell graft. This receptor was obtained from a human donor who donated a stem cell graft to a child with Fanconi anemia. Here the CDR3 DNA reads TGTGCCACCAGCAGAGGCGGCTACGAGCAGTACTTC. Encoded protein: CATSRGGYEQYF.